The present T cell receptor (beta chain) was sequenced within a study of T cell responses to AZD1222 COVID-19 vaccine (dated by TCRdb to the early 2020s). For the study in its entirety: TCR sequencing covered approximately 230 trial participants: 207 given two doses of AZD1222 and 26 given two doses of MenACWY control vaccine. Enrollment into the trials was organized by age into subgroups of 18-55, 56-69 and 70-plus years, and those subgroups contained about 160, 30 and 59 TCR-sequenced participants, respectively.

CDR1 SNHLY and CDR2 FYNNEI are derived from the germline V gene. The V and J ends are trimmed by 6 bases and 2 bases, leaving 11 bases between them. The CDR3 runs 14 residues from the cysteine to the phenylalanine. This entry keeps only the CDR3 DNA: 42 bases, framed from base 1. The CDR3 regions of human TCRbeta chains were subjected to immunosequencing. Regarding the original processing steps: Repertoire TCRs were checked for matches against a reference library of SARS-CoV-2-specific TCRs that had been generated using the MIRA antigen-specificity platform. Breadth meant the fraction of unique TCRs that were SARS-CoV-2-associated, whereas depth meant the fraction of total T cells that were SARS-CoV-2-associated. Using the MIRA data, every spike-specific TCR was mapped to the spike region that the TCR reacted to and assigned to either a CD4 or a CD8 class. Log10-transformed breadth and depth values were compared by one-way ANOVA with Sidak's multiple comparisons tests. TCRdb took this table from immuneACCESS and kept in-frame rearrangements with V and J called. Such tables lack part of the clones; where checked against another copy, unresolved V genes explain under half of the gap, and the rest is unexplained. That table gives V, J and clone size, and the DNA gave D and trimming. The sample table records roughly 150,000 clones; roughly 87% of these occur just once. Jointly, the top ten make up less than 6.5% of the sample.

Results the study describes overall, beyond this receptor: No day 14 peak-response samples were available, so repertoires were characterized only after the peak T cell response. Spike-specific TCR breadth and depth rose significantly after two AZD1222 doses compared with day 0 and with MenACWY recipients. Vaccine-associated CD4 TCRs spanned the whole spike protein, with dominant responses in regions 160-218 and 743-854. Most participants were white British and females outnumbered males, and the authors suggested that clonal diversity may have been underestimated. Conclusions about previously exposed vaccinees were limited because only six AZD1222 recipients were SARS-CoV-2 seropositive at baseline. Reportedly, close to half of the unique spike-specific TCRs recognized epitopes lying outside the regions that are mutated in the B.1.351 and B.1.1.7 variants. The 56-69-year group was small, and its depth increase did not reach significance, likely because of low power.

About this clone itself: Its antigen specificity is not known. Per-nucleotide qualities are absent, and no much larger clonotype sits a single base away.

The sample's time point label is to be understood as: about 28 days (+/-7) after the second vaccine dose. AZD1222 recipients whose second dose came at about 4 weeks and those whose second dose came at about 12 weeks were combined into one group, since spike-specific TCR depth and breadth did not differ between the two schedules. Samples from vaccinated people were obtained from the UK trials COV001 and COV002, which included a single-blind randomized controlled phase 2/3 trial of AZD1222 (ChAdOx1 nCoV-19) in healthy adults. For TCRbeta chain sequencing, PBMC samples from trial participants were taken at day 0 and at day 28 after the second dose.

This clonotype originated in an adult who received the AZD1222 COVID-19 vaccine. This material consisted of peripheral blood, taken 28 days after the second AZD1222 dose. The rearrangement joined TRBV2 to TRBJ1-5; the D gene is perhaps TRBD1, on 5 matching bases. The CDR3 protein is CASRGGGGNQPQHF. The DNA sequence is TGTGCCAGCAGGGGCGGGGGTGGCAATCAGCCCCAGCATTTT.